A selection of T cell receptor beta chains follows, all from one sample in a study of T cell changes during pregnancy in multiple sclerosis. Sequenced by immunoSEQ multiplex PCR; TCRdb stores in-frame clones only, minus some. The sample lists about 76,000 clones, around 93% occurring once. Material: peripheral blood, obtained in the second trimester of pregnancy. The source is a female donor with multiple sclerosis, enrolled in a pregnancy study. Each CDR3 is given with its conserved first and last residue. A D gene is named only where the DNA matches it firmly. Where a row states a size, it is once, few, many or the class of an expanded clone; other rows omit it.

TRBD1,TRBV7-3,TRBJ2-1,.,TGTGCCAGCAGCTTGGACAGGGGTAGGAATGAGCAGTTCTTC,CASSLDRGRNEQFF
.,TRBV4-2,TRBJ2-1,once,TGTGCCAGCAGCAACCTCGGGCAGGGCGACAATGAGCAGTTCTTC,CASSNLGQGDNEQFF
.,TRBV19,TRBJ1-5,.,TGTGCCAGTAAGTTACGACAGGGCAATCAGCCCCAGCATTTT,CASKLRQGNQPQHF
.,TRBV5-4,TRBJ1-5,.,TGTGCCAGCAGCTTGGATGGCCTTGGCAATCAGCCCCAGCATTTT,CASSLDGLGNQPQHF
TRBD2,TRBV5-1,TRBJ2-3,.,TGCGCCAGCAGCTTAGGTTTGCGGGGGGGCCAATACACAGATACGCAGTATTTT,CASSLGLRGGQYTDTQYF
.,TRBV9,TRBJ1-2,.,TGTGCCAGCAGCCCCGGTGACTCTAACTATGGCTACACCTTC,CASSPGDSNYGYTF
.,TRBV2,TRBJ2-7,.,TGTGCCAGCAGTGATTTGGGAGATTTATACGAGCAGTACTTC,CASSDLGDLYEQYF
TRBD1,TRBV28,TRBJ2-2,.,TGTGCCAGCAGTCCTACCAGGGGGCTGGACACCGGGGAGCTGTTTTTT,CASSPTRGLDTGELFF
TRBD2,TRBV19,TRBJ2-5,once,TGTGCCAGTAGTATAGGGGAGGGGATAGGGCAAGAGACCCAGTACTTC,CASSIGEGIGQETQYF
TRBD2,TRBV6-4,TRBJ2-3,few,TGTGCCAGCAGTGACTCGAGCGGGGGGGCTCCAGATACGCAGTATTTT,CASSDSSGGAPDTQYF
.,TRBV6-1,TRBJ1-5,.,TGTGCCAGCAGTGAGGCAGGGCCTGGGGGCAATCAGCCCCAGCATTTT,CASSEAGPGGNQPQHF
.,TRBV6-5,TRBJ2-5,.,TGTGCCAGCAGTTACCGGGCCCTTCCAGGGGAGACCCAGTACTTC,CASSYRALPGETQYF
.,TRBV19,TRBJ2-1,.,TGTGCCAGTAGTATACTGGGGAGCTCCTACAATGAGCAGTTCTTC,CASSILGSSYNEQFF
.,TRBV5-1,TRBJ2-7,.,TGCGCCAGCAGCCCGTATTCCCAAGGAGCCTACGAGCAGTACTTC,CASSPYSQGAYEQYF
.,TRBV27,TRBJ1-1,.,TGTGCCAGCAGTTTAATCGACGGAGGTGAAGCTTTCTTT,CASSLIDGGEAFF
TRBD1,TRBV5-1,TRBJ2-5,.,TGCGCCAGCCGAAGAGGGACAGAAGGGGAGACCCAGTACTTC,CASRRGTEGETQYF
.,TRBV6-5,TRBJ2-2,.,TGTGCCAGCAGAGCCCCCAGTTTAGCGGGGGAGCTGTTTTTT,CASRAPSLAGELFF
.,TRBV6-1,TRBJ1-5,.,TGTGCCAGCAGTGTGCAGGGCCTTGAAACCTTGCATTTT,CASSVQGLETLHF
TRBD1,TRBV9,TRBJ2-7,.,TGTGCCAGCAGCGTCGAGGGGACAGGGGGTTACGAGCAGTACTTC,CASSVEGTGGYEQYF
.,TRBV4-1,TRBJ2-5,.,TGCGCCAGCAGCCAAGAGTCGGAAGATGGGGAGCGCACCCCTTGGGGAGAGACCCAGTACTTC,CASSQESEDGERTPWGETQYF
TRBD2,TRBV12-5,TRBJ2-1,.,TGTGCTAGTGGTTTTGACCCAGCGGGAGGAAATGAGCAGTTCTTC,CASGFDPAGGNEQFF
TRBD1,TRBV29-1,TRBJ2-7,.,TGCAGCATCCACGGGACAGATGCCTACGAGCAGTACTTC,CSIHGTDAYEQYF
.,TRBV5-5,TRBJ1-1,.,TGTGCCAGCAGCTTGATCTGGAACACTGAAGCTTTCTTT,CASSLIWNTEAFF
.,TRBV27,TRBJ2-7,.,TGTGCCAGCAGTTTCACGAAGCGGACAGCTACCTACGAGCAGTACTTC,CASSFTKRTATYEQYF
TRBD2,TRBV7-3,TRBJ2-7,.,TGTGCCAGCAGCTGGACTAGCGGAGCGCCCTACGAGCAGTACTTC,CASSWTSGAPYEQYF
TRBD1,TRBV9,TRBJ2-1,.,TGTGCCAGCAGCGTAGTAGGGACAGGCGACAATGAGCAGTTCTTC,CASSVVGTGDNEQFF
.,TRBV11-2,TRBJ2-5,once,TGTGCCAGCAGCCCAAGGAATGGAGGGGAGATGGAGACCCAGTACTTC,CASSPRNGGEMETQYF